The T cell receptor beta chain described here comes from a study of CD8+CD57+ T cells in acquired aplastic anemia. The wider study: The study obtained an average of about 3.1 ug of DNA from sorted CD4+ and CD8+ cells.

Genomic DNA was employed as the template in profiling TCR beta VDJ and CDR3. MiXCR, run by TCRdb on the reads, gives a single entry per CDR3 protein. This table holds 50,000 or so distinct CDR3 sequences, around 50% found once. Details on this clonotype: The antigen is not known.

Study conclusions and caveats: Roughly 30 was the count of CD8+ CDR3 sequences that patients shared with controls.

This CDR3 comprises 15 residues. The V gene end was trimmed by 5 bases and the J gene end by 3 bases; junction bases not matched to a gene: 6. Germline CDR1 and CDR2: MNHNS and SASEGT. By flow cytometry, patients selected for sequencing had shown an expansion of CD8+CD57+ cells. The cohort consisted entirely of patients having severe acquired aplastic anemia. Blood sampling was performed on the patients, and none of them had received therapy by then. The specimen sequenced was sorted CD4+, CD8+, or CD8+CD57+ T cells (not recorded which) from PBMCs. V is TRBV6-1 and J is TRBJ2-1; 8 nucleotides line up with TRBD2. The sequence was collected from a human donor with aplastic anemia. This chain's CDR3 is CASSPTGTSYNEQFF. The CDR3, as DNA: TGTGCCAGCAGTCCGACCGGGACTAGCTACAATGAGCAGTTCTTC.